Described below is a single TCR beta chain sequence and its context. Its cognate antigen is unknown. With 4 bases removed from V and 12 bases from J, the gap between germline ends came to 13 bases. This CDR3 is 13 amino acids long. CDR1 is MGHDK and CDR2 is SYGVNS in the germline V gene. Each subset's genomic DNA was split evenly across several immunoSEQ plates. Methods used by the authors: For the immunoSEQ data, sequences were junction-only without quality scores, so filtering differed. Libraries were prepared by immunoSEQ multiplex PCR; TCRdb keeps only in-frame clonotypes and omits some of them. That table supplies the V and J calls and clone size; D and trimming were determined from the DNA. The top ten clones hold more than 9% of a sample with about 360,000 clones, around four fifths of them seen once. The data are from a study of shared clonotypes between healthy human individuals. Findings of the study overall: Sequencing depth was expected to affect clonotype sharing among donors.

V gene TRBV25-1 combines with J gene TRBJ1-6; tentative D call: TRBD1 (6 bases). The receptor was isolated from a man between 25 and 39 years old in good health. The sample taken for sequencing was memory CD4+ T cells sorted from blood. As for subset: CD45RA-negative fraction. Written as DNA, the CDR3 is TGTGCCAGCAGTGCACAGGGCGGAAGACCCCTCCACTTT. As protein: CASSAQGGRPLHF. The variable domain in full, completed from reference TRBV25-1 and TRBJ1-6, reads EADIYQTPRYLVIGTGKKITLECSQTMGHDKMYWYQQDPGMELHLIHYSYGVNSTEKGDLSSESTVSRIRTEHFPLTLESARPSHTSQYLCASSAQGGRPLHFGNGTRLTVT.